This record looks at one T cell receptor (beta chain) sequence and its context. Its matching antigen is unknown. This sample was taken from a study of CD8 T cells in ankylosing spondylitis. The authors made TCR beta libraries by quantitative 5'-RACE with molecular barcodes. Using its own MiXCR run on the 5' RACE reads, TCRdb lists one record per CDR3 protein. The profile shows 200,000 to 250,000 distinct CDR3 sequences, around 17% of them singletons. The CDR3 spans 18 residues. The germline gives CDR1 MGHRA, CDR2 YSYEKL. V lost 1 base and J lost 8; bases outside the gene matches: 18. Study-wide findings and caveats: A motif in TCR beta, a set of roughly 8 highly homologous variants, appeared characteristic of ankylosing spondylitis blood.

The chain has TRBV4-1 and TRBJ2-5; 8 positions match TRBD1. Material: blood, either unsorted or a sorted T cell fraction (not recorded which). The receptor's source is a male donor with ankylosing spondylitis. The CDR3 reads CASSQVNRGSGATGTQYF. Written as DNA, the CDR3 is TGCGCCAGCAGCCAAGTAAACAGGGGGTCCGGGGCCACGGGCACCCAGTACTTC.